This TCR beta chain was found in a study of brain T cells in children with intractable seizures. V was cut by 6 bases and J by 4 bases, with 9 bases left in between. The CDR3 has 12 residues. Germline CDR1 is MNHEY and CDR2 is SVGAGI. Turning to this clone: Its cognate antigen is unknown.

Sequencing was limited to surgery cases with top T cell transcript signatures in brain tissue. Pre-surgery treatment included at least one anti-epileptic drug. Study results and limitations: Clones missing pre-surgery may reflect undersampling of that blood sample. Patients' HCMV serostatus was unknown; virus specificity rests on CDR3 similarity alone. Each case's top public CDR3 resembled known HCMV, EBV or influenza A CDR3s.

This table comes from immunoSEQ multiplex PCR, and its TCRdb copy is limited to in-frame clones, with some not included. The sample includes roughly 9,500 clones, roughly 71% of them seen just once. The chain joins TRBV6-5 to TRBJ1-1; TRBD1 might be the D (5 bases). The receptor's source is a girl aged 2-10 years with tuberous sclerosis and intractable seizures. This specimen consisted of resected brain tissue, obtained at surgery. CDR3 sequence reads: CASRRGGTEAFF. The CDR3, as DNA: TGTGCCAGCAGGCGGGGGGGCACTGAAGCTTTCTTT.